Detailed here is one TCR beta chain. CDR1 and CDR2 (germline): SQVTM, ANQGSEA. The CDR3 sequence is 15 residues long. Trimming took 6 bases from V and 3 from J; bases not matched to a gene: 8. TCRdb fed the 5' RACE reads into MiXCR, producing one record per CDR3 protein. The sample includes approximately 40,000 distinct CDR3 sequences, over 25% seen only once; the top ten take 4% to 4.5%. The source is a female donor with breast cancer. This chain connects TRBV29-1 to TRBJ2-1; TRBD2 matches 10 bases. The sequencing input was tumor-infiltrating memory CD4+ T cells sorted from the breast tumor. Documented subset: memory CD4+ T cells, CD4+CD45RO+CD25-. CDR3 in amino acids: CSVSSSGGFYNEQFF. In nucleotides, the CDR3 is TGCAGCGTGTCTTCTAGCGGGGGCTTCTACAATGAGCAGTTCTTC.